This T cell receptor beta chain was recovered during a study of early T cells in non-severe SARS-CoV-2 infection. Study summary: Sequencing was performed on bulk RNA from unsorted whole blood, leaving chains unpaired.

Unique molecular identifier tags were affixed to discrete cDNA molecules. TCRdb re-analysed the 5' RACE reads in MiXCR, keeping a single row per CDR3 protein. The table shows approximately 77,000 distinct CDR3 sequences, with about 5% occurring only once. The table lists this clonotype with many counts. Antigen: not known. Study-wide points: Private and CD4 specificities were missed by VDJdb matching, skewed to anti-spike CD8.

Looked up from germline, CDR1 is MRHNA and CDR2 is SNTAGT. This CDR3 is 15 amino acids long. J lost 2 bases, V lost 6 bases, and 7 bases had no gene match. The chain has TRBV6-4 and TRBJ2-1; 7 positions agree with TRBD2. Sequencing used whole blood, obtained at baseline. This TCR derives from an adult who was a healthcare worker with PCR-confirmed SARS-CoV-2 infection or an uninfected control (not recorded which). The chain's CDR3 is CASSATSRTYNEQFF. Here the CDR3 DNA reads TGTGCCAGCAGCGCGACTAGCCGCACCTACAATGAGCAGTTCTTC.